Below are 9 T cell receptor beta chains sequenced from a single sample in a study of T cells after yellow fever vaccination. From the 5' RACE reads, TCRdb called clonotypes with MiXCR, one entry per CDR3 protein. The top ten hold 20% to 25% of the sample, which has around 53,000 distinct CDR3 sequences, 6.6% seen once. This specimen was CD8+ T cells not binding an NS4B(214-222) dextramer, sorted from PBMCs, taken around 45 days after the first yellow fever vaccination. The receptors were gathered from a man between 18 and 29 years old who received the YFV17D yellow fever vaccine.

This clonotype was observed a few times. J is TRBJ1-4 and V is TRBV4-2; possibly TRBD1 for D (5 bases). Germline V CDR1 and CDR2: LGHNA, YNFKEQ. V lost 0 bases and J lost 7, with 21 bases in between. The length of the CDR3 is 18 residues. The DNA of the CDR3 is TGTGCCAGCAGCCAAGATGGAAAAGGGGTTAACGGCGGTGAAAAACTGTTTTTT. Translation gives CASSQDGKGVNGGEKLFF.

A note on this clonotype: One junction end does not reproduce the germline sequence, and a read error may be involved. The chain has TRBV12-3 or TRBV12-4 and TRBJ2-5; 8 nucleotides match TRBD2. This CDR3 has 16 amino acids. Here the CDR3 reads CVSSLAGSGNQETQYF. In DNA, the CDR3 is TGTGTCAGCAGTTTAGCGGGGTCCGGAAACCAAGAGACCCAGTACTTC.

The V gene is TRBV20-1, the J gene TRBJ1-2, with 8 bases fitting TRBD1. CDR3 length equals 17 residues. Germline V gene sequence: CDR1 DFQATT, CDR2 SNEGSKA (reference sequence). With 0 bases clipped from V and 0 bases from J, the junction kept 9 bases outside the gene matches. The CDR3 is CSARDTLTGAANYGYTF. The CDR3 nucleotides read TGCAGTGCTAGAGATACCTTGACAGGGGCAGCTAACTATGGCTACACCTTC.

This clonotype was seen more than once but under ten times. J is TRBJ2-1 and V is TRBV4-1, with 8 bases identical to TRBD2. The germline gives CDR1 MGHRA, CDR2 YSYEKL. The CDR3 is made up of 16 amino acids. V was clipped by 0 bases and J by 9 bases; unmatched bases: 10. Here the CDR3 DNA reads TGCGCCAGCAGCCAAGATGACGGGGGGGCCGGATTTGAGCAGTTCTTC. Its protein is CASSQDDGGAGFEQFF.

This clonotype came up a few times. V usage is TRBV27 and J usage is TRBJ1-5; D remains ambiguous. The CDR3 is 15 amino acids. Germline lookup yields CDR1 MNHEY and CDR2 SMNVEV (reference sequence). V lost 0 bases and J 0 bases, leaving 6 bases between the germline ends. For the CDR3, the DNA is TGTGCCAGCAGTTTATCCCAAATTAGCAATCAGCCCCAGCATTTT. Translating gives CASSLSQISNQPQHF.

The chain recombines TRBV5-4 with TRBJ2-1, with D perhaps TRBD1 (5 bases). The CDR3 is 13 residues long. V was cut by 7 bases and J by 6 bases, with 14 bases left in between. Germline CDR1 SGHNT, CDR2 YYREEE (reference sequence). The CDR3 loop reads CASGWGPTNEQFF. CDR3 sequence (DNA): TGTGCCAGCGGCTGGGGCCCCACCAATGAGCAGTTCTTC. Looking up the rest from reference TRBV5-4 and TRBJ2-1 gives the full variable domain: ETGVTQSPTHLIKTRGQQVTLRCSSQSGHNTVSWYQQALGQGPQFIFQYYREEENGRGNFPPRFSGLQFPNYSSELNVNALELDDSALYLCASGWGPTNEQFFGPGTRLTVL.

This clonotype appeared many times. The rearrangement joins TRBV7-6 to TRBJ2-1; D gene unclear. The V end lost 1 base, the J end lost 7 bases, and 8 bases lay between the germline ends. Germline-derived CDR1 and CDR2 are SGHVS and FNYEAQ. The CDR3 spans 13 residues. Here the CDR3 reads CASSLVLGNEQFF. CDR3 in DNA: TGTGCCAGCAGCTTAGTATTGGGGAATGAGCAGTTCTTC.

This clonotype turned up a few times. V and J are TRBV4-3 and TRBJ1-5; D is uncertain. Germline V gene lookup returns CDR1 LGHNA and CDR2 YSLEER. There are 13 residues in the CDR3. Trimming stripped 0 bases from V and 6 bases from J, with 6 bases between. The CDR3 loop reads CASSQEASQPQHF. The CDR3 DNA sequence: TGCGCCAGCAGCCAAGAGGCGAGTCAGCCCCAGCATTTT.

The chain has TRBV12-3 or TRBV12-4 and TRBJ1-3; D not resolved. The CDR3 covers 11 residues. V lost 5 bases, J lost 7 bases, and 6 bases lay in between. The CDR3 region is CASSPVNTIYF. The CDR3 DNA follows: TGTGCCAGCAGTCCTGTGAACACCATATATTTT.